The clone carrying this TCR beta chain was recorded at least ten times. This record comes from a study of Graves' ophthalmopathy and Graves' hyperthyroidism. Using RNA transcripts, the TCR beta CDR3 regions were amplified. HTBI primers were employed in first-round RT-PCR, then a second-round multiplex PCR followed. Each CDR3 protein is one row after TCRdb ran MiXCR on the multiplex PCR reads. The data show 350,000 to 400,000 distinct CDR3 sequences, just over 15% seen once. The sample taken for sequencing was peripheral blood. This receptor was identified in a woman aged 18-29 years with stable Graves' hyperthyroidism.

CDR3 in DNA: TGTGCCAGCAGTGCCGGACAGGAAAATCAGCCCCAGCATTTT. Translated, it gives CASSAGQENQPQHF. The rearrangement uses TRBV6-1 and TRBJ1-5; 7 nucleotides match TRBD1. Germline V gene lookup returns CDR1 MNHNS and CDR2 SASEGT. V lost 4 bases, J lost 4 bases, and 4 bases stayed unmatched. The CDR3 extends over 14 amino acids.